This record covers a single T cell receptor beta chain. This clonotype was seen a few times. Its antigen remains unidentified. The record has no base qualities; no much larger clone is one base away. Trimming at the junction amounts to 1 base on V and 2 bases on J, and the germline ends lie 11 bases apart. In the germline V gene, CDR1 corresponds to MNHEY and CDR2 to SVGAGI. The CDR3 has 15 amino acids, counting the end cysteine and phenylalanine. The retained sequence is limited to the CDR3, 45 bases, with the frame set at the first base. This sample is part of a study of response to subunit inactivated influenza vaccine (dated by TCRdb to 2016 to 2019). Regarding the research as a whole: Deep quantitative profiling of the T cell receptor repertoire was used in the study to follow responses to a trivalent subunit inactivated influenza vaccine.

Receptors were amplified or captured by RT-PCR. These reads were obtained on an Illumina HiSeq 2500. Through fastp at Q25 and MiXCR, TCRdb rebuilt clones from the public reads, retaining in-frame beta chains. CDR3 protein sequences are deduplicated, and each keeps its most common genes and DNA. This sample lists 450,000 to 550,000 distinct CDR3 sequences; 25% were detected once. The ten largest clones capture approximately 2% of the sample. Here is what the overall study found, with its caveats: The authors proposed that each seasonal influenza vaccination may bring in only a limited number of new T cells.

This receptor was identified in a man aged 45-65 years who received an inactivated influenza vaccine. Donor details come from another sample of the same person, matched by shared clones. The starting material was CD4+ T cells sorted from PBMCs, obtained 4 to 6 days after vaccination. This chain is built from TRBV6-5 and TRBJ2-5, with no D gene named confidently. The CDR3 sequence is CASSYFLGSQETQYF. The DNA is as follows: TGTGCCAGCAGTTACTTCTTAGGATCACAAGAGACCCAGTACTTC.